This T cell receptor beta chain was recorded in a study of CD8 T cells in ankylosing spondylitis. For TCR beta, libraries came from quantitative 5'-RACE with molecular barcodes. TCRdb recomputed calls from the 5' RACE reads with MiXCR, one row per CDR3 protein. The sample consists of about 510,000 distinct CDR3 sequences, under 5.5% of them appearing once. This clonotype came up many times. Its antigen is currently unknown. Overall study findings and caveats: The clones that were linked to disease were reported to be significantly enriched in matched synovial fluid samples from ankylosing spondylitis patients. A TCR beta motif of fewer than ten highly homologous variants seemed to mark ankylosing spondylitis blood. Past studies reported some motif variants in reactive arthritis synovial fluid and blood. CD8+ cells made up the disease-linked clones, which were relatively rare in peripheral blood.

From germline, CDR1 is SGHDT and CDR2 YYEEEE. The CDR3 runs 14 residues. The V end lost 0 bases, the J end lost 3 bases, and 10 bases lay between the germline ends. The genes are TRBV5-6 and TRBJ2-7; D is uncertain. The receptor was isolated from a male donor with ankylosing spondylitis. Sequenced input: blood, either unsorted or a sorted T cell fraction (not recorded which). CDR3 DNA sequence: TGTGCCAGCAGCTTGGTTGGGAACAACTACGAGCAGTACTTC. Translating gives CASSLVGNNYEQYF.